This TCR beta chain is drawn from a study of blood T cells in healthy people across ages. Comment on this clonotype: Its antigen remains unidentified.

A sample-barcoded 5' primer and a J-beta primer mix were used in a second PCR of about 7 to 12 cycles. One entry per CDR3 protein, called by TCRdb with MiXCR from the 5' RACE reads. The top ten hold around 2.1% of the sample, which has under 2,000,000 distinct CDR3 sequences, 40% to 55% seen once. Germline V gives CDR1 LGHNA, CDR2 YNFKEQ. The V and J ends lost 0 bases and 3 bases respectively, with 11 bases between them. The CDR3 has 15 amino acids. Study results and limitations: Across the age range, TCR beta diversity per million T cells fell in a roughly linear way. Percentage of naive T cells showed a strong correlation with TCR beta diversity.

The chain combines TRBV4-2 with TRBJ1-1; tentative D call: TRBD1 (5 bases). The sample was blood. The receptor was isolated from a woman in her thirties or forties in good health. The CDR3 sequence is CASSQDEGRDTEAFF. DNA of the CDR3: TGTGCCAGCAGCCAAGACGAGGGACGGGACACTGAAGCTTTCTTT.